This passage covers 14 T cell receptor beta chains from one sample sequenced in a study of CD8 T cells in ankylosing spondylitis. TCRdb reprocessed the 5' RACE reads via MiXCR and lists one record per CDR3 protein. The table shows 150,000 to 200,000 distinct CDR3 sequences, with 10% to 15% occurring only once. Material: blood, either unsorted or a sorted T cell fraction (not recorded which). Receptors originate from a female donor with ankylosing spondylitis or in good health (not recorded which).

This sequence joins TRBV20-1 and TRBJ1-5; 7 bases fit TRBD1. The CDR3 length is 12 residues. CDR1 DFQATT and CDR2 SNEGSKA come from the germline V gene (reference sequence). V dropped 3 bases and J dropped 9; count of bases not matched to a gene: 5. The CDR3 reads CSARTGTGPQHF. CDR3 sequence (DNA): TGCAGTGCTAGGACAGGGACCGGGCCCCAGCATTTT.

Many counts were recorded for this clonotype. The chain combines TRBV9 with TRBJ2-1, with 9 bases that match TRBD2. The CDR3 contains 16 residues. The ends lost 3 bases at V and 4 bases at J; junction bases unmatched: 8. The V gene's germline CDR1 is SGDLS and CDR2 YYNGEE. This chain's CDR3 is CASSALSSGMYNEQFF. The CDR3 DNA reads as TGTGCCAGCAGCGCACTATCTAGCGGGATGTACAATGAGCAGTTCTTC.

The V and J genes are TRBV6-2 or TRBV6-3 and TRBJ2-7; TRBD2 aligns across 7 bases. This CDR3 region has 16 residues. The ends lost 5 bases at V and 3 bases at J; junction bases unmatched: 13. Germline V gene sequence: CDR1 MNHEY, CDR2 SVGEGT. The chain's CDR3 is CASSHSGLVGDYEQYF. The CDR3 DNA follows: TGTGCCAGCAGTCATTCCGGACTAGTCGGGGACTACGAGCAGTACTTC.

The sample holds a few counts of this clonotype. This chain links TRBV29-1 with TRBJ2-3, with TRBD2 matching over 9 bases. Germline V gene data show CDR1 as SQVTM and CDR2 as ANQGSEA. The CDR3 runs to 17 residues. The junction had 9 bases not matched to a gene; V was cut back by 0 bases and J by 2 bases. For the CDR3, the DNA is TGCAGCGTTGAAGATTGGTTAGCGGGAGCCGACACAGATACGCAGTATTTT. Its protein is CSVEDWLAGADTDTQYF.

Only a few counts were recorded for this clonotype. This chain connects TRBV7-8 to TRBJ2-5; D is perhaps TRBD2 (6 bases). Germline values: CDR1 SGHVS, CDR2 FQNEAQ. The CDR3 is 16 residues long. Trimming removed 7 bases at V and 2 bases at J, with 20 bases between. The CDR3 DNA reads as TGTGCCAGCACCTCCTTGAACATAGCGGCTCAAGAGACCCAGTACTTC. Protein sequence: CASTSLNIAAQETQYF.

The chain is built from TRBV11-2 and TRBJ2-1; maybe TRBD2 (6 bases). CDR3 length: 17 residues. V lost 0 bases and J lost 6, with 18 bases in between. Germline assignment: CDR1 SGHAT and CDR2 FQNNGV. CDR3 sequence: CASSLDGRDLPGNEQFF. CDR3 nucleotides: TGTGCCAGCAGCTTAGATGGGCGGGACCTCCCGGGCAATGAGCAGTTCTTC.

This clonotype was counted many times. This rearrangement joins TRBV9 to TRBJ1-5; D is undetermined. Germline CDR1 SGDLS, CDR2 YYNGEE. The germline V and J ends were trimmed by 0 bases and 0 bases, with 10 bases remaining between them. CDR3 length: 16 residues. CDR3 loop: CASSVDGGNSNQPQHF. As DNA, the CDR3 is TGTGCCAGCAGCGTAGACGGCGGCAATAGCAATCAGCCCCAGCATTTT.

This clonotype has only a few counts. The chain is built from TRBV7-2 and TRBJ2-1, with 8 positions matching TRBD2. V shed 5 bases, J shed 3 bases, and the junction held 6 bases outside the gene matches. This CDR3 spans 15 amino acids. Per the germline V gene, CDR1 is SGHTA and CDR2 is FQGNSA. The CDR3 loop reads CASSATSGNYNEQFF. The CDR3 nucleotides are TGTGCCAGCAGCGCCACTAGCGGAAACTACAATGAGCAGTTCTTC.

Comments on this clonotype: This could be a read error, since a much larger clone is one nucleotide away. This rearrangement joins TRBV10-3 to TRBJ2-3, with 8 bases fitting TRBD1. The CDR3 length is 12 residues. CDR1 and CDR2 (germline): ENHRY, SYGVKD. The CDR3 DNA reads TGTACCATCAGGACAGGGATGGATACGCAGTATTTT. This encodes CTIRTGMDTQYF.

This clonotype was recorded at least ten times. This CDR3 is CASSLATLRNTGELFF. Here the CDR3 DNA reads TGTGCCAGCAGCTTAGCGACGTTGAGGAACACCGGGGAGCTGTTTTTT. The chain couples TRBV7-8 to TRBJ2-2, with no clear D. Germline lookup yields CDR1 SGHVS and CDR2 FQNEAQ. Trimming pared 0 bases from V and 1 base from J, leaving 9 bases between. CDR3 length: 16 amino acids.

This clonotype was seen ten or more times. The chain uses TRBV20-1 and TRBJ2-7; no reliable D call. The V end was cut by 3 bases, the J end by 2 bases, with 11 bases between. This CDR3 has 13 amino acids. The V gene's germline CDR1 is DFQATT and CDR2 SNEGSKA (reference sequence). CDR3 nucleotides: TGCAGTGCTAGGGTTACTGCTACCTACGAGCAGTACTTC. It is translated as CSARVTATYEQYF.

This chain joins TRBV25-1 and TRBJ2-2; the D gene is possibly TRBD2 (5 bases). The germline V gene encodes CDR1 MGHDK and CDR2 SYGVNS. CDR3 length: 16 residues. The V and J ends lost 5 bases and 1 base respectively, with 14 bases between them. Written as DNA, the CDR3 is TGTGCCAGCAGTTCCGAGGGCTGGGAGAACACCGGGGAGCTGTTTTTT. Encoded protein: CASSSEGWENTGELFF.

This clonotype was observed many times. The chain's CDR3 is CASSTGTGGNEKLFF. The CDR3 bases are TGTGCCAGCAGTACCGGTACAGGGGGAAATGAAAAACTGTTTTTT. The chain combines TRBV6-2 or TRBV6-3 with TRBJ1-4, with 8 bases matching TRBD1. V lost 5 bases to trimming and J lost 5 bases; unmatched junction nucleotides: 7. The V gene's germline CDR1 is MNHEY and CDR2 SVGEGT. The CDR3 extends over 15 amino acids.

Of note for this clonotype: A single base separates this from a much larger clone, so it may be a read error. CDR3 amino acids: CASSLDAASGMYF. In DNA, the CDR3 is TGTGCCAGCAGCTTAGATGCGGCTAGCGGGATGTATTTT. This rearrangement joins TRBV11-2 to TRBJ2-3, with 9 positions matching TRBD2. The CDR3 is 13 amino acids. Germline loops: CDR1 SGHAT, CDR2 FQNNGV. V shed 0 bases and J 14 bases; nucleotides not matched to a gene: 6. The full variable domain, rest sourced from reference TRBV11-2 and TRBJ2-3, is EAGVAQSPRYKIIEKRQSVAFWCNPISGHATLYWYQQILGQGPKLLIQFQNNGVVDDSQLPKDRFSAERLKGVDSTLKIQPAKLEDSAVYLCASSLDAASGMYFGPGTRLTVL.